One and the same sample provided the 8 T cell receptor beta chains below, sequenced in a study of cytomegalovirus exposure and HLA in healthy donors. TCRdb's copy holds only in-frame clones and misses some; the assay was immunoSEQ multiplex PCR. The sample holds 250,000 to 400,000 clones, 88% seen once. The sequenced material came from PBMCs. These TCRs come from a man between 25 and 39 years old in good health and CMV-seronegative.

This clone was observed a single time. This chain joins TRBV27 and TRBJ2-3; 8 positions match TRBD2. Germline CDR1 and CDR2: MNHEY and SMNVEV (reference sequence). J lost 1 base, V lost 2 bases, and 2 bases had no gene match. The CDR3 runs to 15 residues. CDR3 in amino acids: CASSLGRGGTDTQYF. In nucleotides, the CDR3 is TGTGCCAGCAGTTTAGGGCGGGGGGGCACAGATACGCAGTATTTT.

The rearrangement links TRBV7-2 to TRBJ2-7; 10 nucleotides agree with TRBD1. This CDR3 spans 14 amino acids. Germline V gene sequence: CDR1 SGHTA, CDR2 FQGNSA. V shed 1 base, J shed 11 bases, and the junction held 8 bases outside the gene matches. DNA for the CDR3: TGTGCCAGCAGCTTAGGGGTCGGGACAGGGGTGGAGTACTTC. Translated, it gives CASSLGVGTGVEYF.

The chain links TRBV4-1 to TRBJ2-1, with D possibly TRBD1 on 5 matching bases. The CDR3 is made up of 17 amino acids. Germline CDR1 is MGHRA and CDR2 is YSYEKL. V was cut by 0 bases and J by 9 bases, with 21 bases left in between. The CDR3 spells CASSQDRGRDIQFEQFF. CDR3 coding DNA: TGCGCCAGCAGCCAAGATCGAGGCAGGGATATACAATTTGAGCAGTTCTTC.

This clone was observed a handful of times. CDR3 nucleotides: TGTGCCATCAGCGACAGTTTAAAGGAGGAGCAGTACTTC. Its translation is CAISDSLKEEQYF. This rearrangement joins TRBV10-3 to TRBJ2-7; a possible D gene is TRBD1 (5 bases). Germline assignment: CDR1 ENHRY and CDR2 SYGVKD. There are 13 residues in the CDR3. The V end was cut by 6 bases, the J end by 7 bases, with 16 bases between.

This clone was detected once. The chain uses TRBV7-2 and TRBJ1-2; D gene uncertain. Trimming stripped 2 bases from V and 8 bases from J, with 12 bases between. The CDR3 has 13 amino acids. Germline V gives CDR1 SGHTA, CDR2 FQGNSA. The CDR3 loop reads CASSLQPASGYTF. The CDR3 DNA reads as TGTGCCAGCAGCTTACAACCGGCTAGCGGCTACACCTTC. The variable domain in full, completed from reference TRBV7-2 and TRBJ1-2, reads GAGVSQSPSNKVTEKGKDVELRCDPISGHTALYWYRQSLGQGLEFLIYFQGNSAPDKSGLPSDRFSAERTGGSVSTLTIQRTQQEDSAVYLCASSLQPASGYTFGSGTRLTVV.

The V call is TRBV4-1, the J call TRBJ2-7; TRBD2 aligns across 7 bases. Trimming at V came to 0 bases and at J to 0 bases, leaving 2 bases not matched to a gene. Per germline, CDR1 MGHRA and CDR2 YSYEKL. This CDR3 has 15 residues. CDR3 region: CASSQEWEGSYEQYF. In DNA, the CDR3 is TGCGCCAGCAGCCAAGAATGGGAGGGCTCCTACGAGCAGTACTTC.

V usage is TRBV21-1 and J usage is TRBJ2-5; the table gives TRBD2 as D, unverified against the DNA. TRBV21-1 is assigned pseudogene status. The CDR3 extends over 17 amino acids. CDR3 sequence (DNA): TGTGCCAGCAGCAAAGGGAAGAGCGGGGGGCGGGGAAAGACCCAGTACTTC. Protein: CASSKGKSGGRGKTQYF.

The chain links TRBV6-5 to TRBJ1-1, with no clear D. Trimming removed 2 bases at V and 0 bases at J, with 10 bases between. Germline-derived CDR1 and CDR2 are MNHEY and SVGAGI. The CDR3 covers 15 residues. The CDR3 spells CASSYQEALNTEAFF. CDR3 nucleotides: TGTGCCAGCAGTTACCAGGAGGCACTGAACACTGAAGCTTTCTTT.